The 5 T cell receptor beta chains below all came from one sample that was sequenced in a study of control samples from healthy donors and cancer patients (dated by TCRdb to the early 2020s). The receptor library was made with the immunoSEQ multiplex PCR assay. The table comes from immuneACCESS by way of TCRdb, which keeps in-frame sequences with V and J called. Part of the clones is missing from these tables; in studies checked, under half for an unresolved V gene and the rest for unknown reasons. The sample has approximately 190,000 clones on record, about nine tenths of them singletons. Roughly 1.9% of the sample is taken by the ten largest. Sample: blood. The receptors were sampled from a man under 40 in good health.

The chain carries TRBV4-1 and TRBJ1-6; D may be TRBD1 (6 bases). CDR3 length equals 17 residues. Per germline, CDR1 MGHRA and CDR2 YSYEKL. V gave up 2 bases and J gave up 8 bases, with 19 bases separating them. CDR3: CASSQTPMERGYSPLHF. CDR3 sequence (DNA): TGCGCCAGCAGCCAAACACCCATGGAGAGGGGGTATTCACCCCTCCACTTT.

This clone was detected only once. The V gene is TRBV30, the J gene TRBJ2-2, with D tentatively TRBD1 (5 bases). Germline V gives CDR1 GTSNPN, CDR2 SVGIG (reference sequence). This CDR3 region has 14 residues. Trimming removed 0 bases from V and 4 bases from J, with 9 bases in between. The CDR3 nucleotides read TGTGCCTGGAGTGTTCGTAGGGGCACCGGGGAGCTGTTTTTT. It specifies CAWSVRRGTGELFF. Variable domain in full (rest from reference TRBV30 and TRBJ2-2): SQTIHQWPATLVQPVGSPLSLECTVEGTSNPNLYWYRQAAGRGLQLLFYSVGIGQISSEVPQNLSASRPQDRQFILSSKKLLLSDSGFYLCAWSVRRGTGELFFGEGSRLTVL.

This chain links TRBV7-8 with TRBJ1-5; the D gene is possibly TRBD1 (6 bases). Germline V CDR1 and CDR2: SGHVS, FQNEAQ. The germline V and J ends were trimmed by 6 bases and 4 bases, with 10 bases remaining between them. This CDR3 is built from 13 residues. CDR3 sequence: CASSGQRNQPQHF. CDR3 bases: TGTGCCAGCAGTGGACAGAGGAATCAGCCCCAGCATTTT.

The chain couples TRBV27 to TRBJ1-2; D is unresolved. The CDR3 spans 12 residues. With 5 bases removed from V and 4 bases from J, the gap between germline ends came to 8 bases. CDR1 is MNHEY and CDR2 is SMNVEV in the germline V gene (reference sequence). DNA of the CDR3: TGTGCCAGCAGTGACGGGATCTATGGCTACACCTTC. It codes for CASSDGIYGYTF.

The J gene is TRBJ2-3, the V gene TRBV7-2; D possibly corresponds to TRBD1 (5 bases). V lost 5 bases and J 6 bases, leaving 15 bases between the germline ends. The germline V gene encodes CDR1 SGHTA and CDR2 FQGNSA. The CDR3 is 14 amino acids. As DNA, the CDR3 is TGTGCCAGCAGCGAACGTGCAGGGCCCGATACGCAGTATTTT. It specifies CASSERAGPDTQYF.